The source of this TCR beta chain is a study of T-cell reconstitution after alpha-beta-depleted transplantation in children. The table lists this clonotype with a few counts. A junction end diverges from the germline sequence, so it may reflect a read error. Germline CDR1 MNHEY, CDR2 SMNVEV (reference sequence). This CDR3 has 12 amino acids. Construction of the TCRbeta library involved unique molecular identifiers. TCRdb itself ran the PCR reads through MiXCR, one entry per CDR3 protein. This table holds 300,000 to 400,000 distinct CDR3 sequences, 15% to 20% found once. The sample in question was PBMCs, mostly from graft donor cells, obtained 360 days after TCRalphabeta/CD19-depleted stem cell transplant. The receptor's source is a male patient between 2 and 15 years old who had a stem cell transplant for acute lymphoblastic leukemia, so the T cells may come from the graft donor. The V and J genes are TRBV27 and TRBJ2-1, with D possibly being TRBD1 or TRBD2 (6 bases each). This chain's CDR3 is CASSFSTGREVF. CDR3 DNA: TGTGCCAGCAGTTTCTCGACAGGTAGGGAGGTCTTC.